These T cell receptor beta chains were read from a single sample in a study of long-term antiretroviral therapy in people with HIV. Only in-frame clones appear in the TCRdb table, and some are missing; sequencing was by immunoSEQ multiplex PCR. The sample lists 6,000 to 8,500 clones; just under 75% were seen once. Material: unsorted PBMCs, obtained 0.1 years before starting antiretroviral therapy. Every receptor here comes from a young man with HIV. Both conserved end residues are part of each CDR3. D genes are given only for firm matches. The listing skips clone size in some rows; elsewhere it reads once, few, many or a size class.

CDR3: CASSQVGTSVVDEQFF
DNA: TGTGCCAGCAGCCAAGTGGGGACTAGCGTTGTCGATGAGCAGTTCTTC
V: TRBV4-2
D: TRBD2
size: -
J: TRBJ2-1

CDR3: CASSQVGRLNTEAFF
DNA: TGCGCCAGCAGCCAAGTAGGCCGTCTGAACACTGAAGCTTTCTTT
V: TRBV4-1
D: -
size: -
J: TRBJ1-1

CDR3: CASSAGQSTDTQYF
DNA: TGCGCCAGCAGCGCAGGACAGAGCACAGATACGCAGTATTTT
V: TRBV5-1
D: -
size: -
J: TRBJ2-3

CDR3: CASSIAQVGSTDTQYF
DNA: TGTGCCAGTAGTATCGCACAGGTCGGAAGCACAGATACGCAGTATTTT
V: TRBV19
D: -
size: -
J: TRBJ2-3

CDR3: CASSDGNTGELFF
DNA: TGTGCCAGCAGTGACGGGAACACCGGGGAGCTGTTTTTT
V: TRBV6-4
D: -
size: -
J: TRBJ2-2

CDR3: CASSRQGNTEAFF
DNA: TGTGCCAGCAGCAGACAGGGGAACACTGAAGCTTTCTTT
V: TRBV7-3
D: TRBD1
size: -
J: TRBJ1-1

CDR3: CASSSRDRGYYGYTF
DNA: TGTGCCAGCAGCTCCCGGGACAGGGGTTATTATGGCTACACCTTC
V: TRBV11-2
D: TRBD1
size: -
J: TRBJ1-2

CDR3: CASSLTYLGQGGTEAFF
DNA: TGTGCCAGCAGCTTAACGTACCTGGGACAGGGTGGAACTGAAGCTTTCTTT
V: TRBV27
D: TRBD1
size: -
J: TRBJ1-1

CDR3: CASSNGHMEAEAFF
DNA: TGTGCCAGTAGTAACGGACACATGGAGGCTGAAGCTTTCTTT
V: TRBV19
D: -
size: -
J: TRBJ1-1

CDR3: CASSQPGQGVTGELFF
DNA: TGCGCCAGCAGCCAACCGGGACAGGGAGTGACCGGGGAGCTGTTTTTT
V: TRBV4-1
D: TRBD1
size: -
J: TRBJ2-2

CDR3: CAWCYGTANEKLFF
DNA: TGTGCCTGGTGTTACGGGACAGCAAATGAAAAACTGTTTTTT
V: TRBV30
D: TRBD1
size: -
J: TRBJ1-4

CDR3: CASSLARHNSPLHF
DNA: TGTGCCAGCAGCTTGGCGCGGCATAATTCACCCCTCCACTTT
V: TRBV5-5
D: -
size: few
J: TRBJ1-6

CDR3: CASSQGGGELFF
DNA: TGTGCCAGCAGCCAAGGGGGCGGGGAGCTGTTTTTT
V: TRBV4-2
D: -
size: medium-sized
J: TRBJ2-2

CDR3: CAWSVQGNRFSYTF
DNA: TGTGCCTGGAGTGTACAGGGGAATAGATTCAGCTACACCTTC
V: TRBV30
D: TRBD1
size: -
J: TRBJ1-2

CDR3: CASSYRVGDYEQYF
DNA: TGCGCCAGCAGTTACAGGGTAGGAGACTACGAGCAGTACTTC
V: TRBV4-1
D: -
size: -
J: TRBJ2-7

CDR3: CASNADSGYYGYTF
DNA: TGTGCCAGCAATGCGGACAGTGGGTACTATGGCTACACCTTC
V: TRBV25-1
D: -
size: -
J: TRBJ1-2

CDR3: CASSSRDRGNYGYTF
DNA: TGTGCCAGTAGTAGCCGGGACAGGGGAAACTATGGCTACACCTTC
V: TRBV19
D: TRBD1
size: -
J: TRBJ1-2